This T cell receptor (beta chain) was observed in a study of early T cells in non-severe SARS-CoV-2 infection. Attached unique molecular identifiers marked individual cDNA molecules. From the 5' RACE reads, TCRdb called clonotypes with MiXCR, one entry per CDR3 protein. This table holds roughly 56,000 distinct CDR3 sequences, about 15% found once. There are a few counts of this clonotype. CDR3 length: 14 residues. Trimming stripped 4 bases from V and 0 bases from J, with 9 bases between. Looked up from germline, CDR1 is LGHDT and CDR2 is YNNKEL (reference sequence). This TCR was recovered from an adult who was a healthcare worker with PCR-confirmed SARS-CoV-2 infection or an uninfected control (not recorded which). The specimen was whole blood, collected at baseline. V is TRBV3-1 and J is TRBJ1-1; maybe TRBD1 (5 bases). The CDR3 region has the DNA TGTGCCAGCAGCCCCCCGGACATGAACACTGAAGCTTTCTTT. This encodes CASSPPDMNTEAFF.